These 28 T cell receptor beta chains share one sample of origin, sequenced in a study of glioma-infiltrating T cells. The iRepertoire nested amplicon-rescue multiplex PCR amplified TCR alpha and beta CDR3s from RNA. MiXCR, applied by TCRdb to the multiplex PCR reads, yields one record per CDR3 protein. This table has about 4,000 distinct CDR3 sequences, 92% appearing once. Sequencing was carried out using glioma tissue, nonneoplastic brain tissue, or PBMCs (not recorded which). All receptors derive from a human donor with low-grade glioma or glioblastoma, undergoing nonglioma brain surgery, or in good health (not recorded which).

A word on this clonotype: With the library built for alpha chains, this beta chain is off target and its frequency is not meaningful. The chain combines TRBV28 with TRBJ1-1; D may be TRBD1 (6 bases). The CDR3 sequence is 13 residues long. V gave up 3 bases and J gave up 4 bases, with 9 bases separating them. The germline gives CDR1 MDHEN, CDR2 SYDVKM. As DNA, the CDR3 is TGTGCCAGCAGTTTGGGGGCTAGCACTGAAGCTTTCTTT. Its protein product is CASSLGASTEAFF. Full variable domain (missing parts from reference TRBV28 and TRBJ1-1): DVKVTQSSRYLVKRTGEKVFLECVQDMDHENMFWYRQDPGLGLRLIYFSYDVKMKEKGDIPEGYSVSREKKERFSLILESASTNQTSMYLCASSLGASTEAFFGQGTRLTVV.

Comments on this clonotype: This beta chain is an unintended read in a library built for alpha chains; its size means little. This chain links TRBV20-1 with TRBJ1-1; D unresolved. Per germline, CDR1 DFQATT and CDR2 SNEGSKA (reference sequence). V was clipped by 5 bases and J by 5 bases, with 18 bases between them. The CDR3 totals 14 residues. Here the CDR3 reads CSASKGPTGTEAFF. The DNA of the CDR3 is TGCAGTGCTTCGAAGGGCCCAACGGGAACTGAAGCTTTCTTT.

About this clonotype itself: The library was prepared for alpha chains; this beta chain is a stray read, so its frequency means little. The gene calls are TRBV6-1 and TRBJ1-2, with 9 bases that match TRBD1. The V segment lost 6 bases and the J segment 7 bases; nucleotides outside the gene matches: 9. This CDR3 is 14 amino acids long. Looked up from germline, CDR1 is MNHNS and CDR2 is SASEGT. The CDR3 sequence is CASSLPGDRAGYTF. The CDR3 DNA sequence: TGTGCCAGCAGCCTACCCGGGGACAGGGCTGGCTACACCTTC.

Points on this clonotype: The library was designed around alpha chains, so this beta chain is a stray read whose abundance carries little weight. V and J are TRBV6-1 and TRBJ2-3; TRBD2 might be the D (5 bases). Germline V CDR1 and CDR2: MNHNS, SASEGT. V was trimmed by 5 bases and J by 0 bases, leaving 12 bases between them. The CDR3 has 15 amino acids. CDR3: CASSPQIASTDTQYF. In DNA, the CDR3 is TGTGCCAGCAGTCCCCAGATAGCGAGCACAGATACGCAGTATTTT.

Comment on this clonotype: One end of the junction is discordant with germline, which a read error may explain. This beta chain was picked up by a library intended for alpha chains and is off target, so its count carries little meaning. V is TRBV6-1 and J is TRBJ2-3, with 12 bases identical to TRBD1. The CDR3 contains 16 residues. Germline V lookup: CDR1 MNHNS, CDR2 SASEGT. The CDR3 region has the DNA TGTGCCACCAGTCCTAGGGGACAGGGGGCATGGGATACGCAGTATTTT. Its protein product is CATSPRGQGAWDTQYF.

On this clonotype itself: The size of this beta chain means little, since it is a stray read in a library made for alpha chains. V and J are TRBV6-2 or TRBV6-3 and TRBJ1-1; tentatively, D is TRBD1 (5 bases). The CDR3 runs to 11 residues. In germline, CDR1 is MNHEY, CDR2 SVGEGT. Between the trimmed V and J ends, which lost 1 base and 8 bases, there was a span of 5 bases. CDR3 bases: TGTGCCAGCAGTTACTACAGGGAAGCTTTCTTT. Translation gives CASSYYREAFF.

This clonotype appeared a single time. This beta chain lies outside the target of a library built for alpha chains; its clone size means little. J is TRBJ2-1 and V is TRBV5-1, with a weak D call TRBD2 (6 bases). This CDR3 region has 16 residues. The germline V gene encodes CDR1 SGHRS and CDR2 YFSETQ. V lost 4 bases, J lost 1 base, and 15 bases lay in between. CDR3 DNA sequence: TGCGCCAGCAGCCGGGACTCTCGCCAATCCTACAATGAGCAGTTCTTC. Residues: CASSRDSRQSYNEQFF. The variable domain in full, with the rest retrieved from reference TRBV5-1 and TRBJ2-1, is KAGVTQTPRYLIKTRGQQVTLSCSPISGHRSVSWYQQTPGQGLQFLFEYFSETQRNKGNFPGRFSGRQFSNSRSEMNVSTLELGDSALYLCASSRDSRQSYNEQFFGPGTRLTVL.

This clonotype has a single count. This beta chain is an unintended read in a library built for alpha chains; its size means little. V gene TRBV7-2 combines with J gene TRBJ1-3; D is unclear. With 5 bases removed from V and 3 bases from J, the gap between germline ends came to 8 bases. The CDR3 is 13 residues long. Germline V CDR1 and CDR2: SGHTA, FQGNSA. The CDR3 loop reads CASSQQYGNTIYF. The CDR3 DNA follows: TGTGCCAGCAGCCAACAGTATGGAAACACCATATATTTT.

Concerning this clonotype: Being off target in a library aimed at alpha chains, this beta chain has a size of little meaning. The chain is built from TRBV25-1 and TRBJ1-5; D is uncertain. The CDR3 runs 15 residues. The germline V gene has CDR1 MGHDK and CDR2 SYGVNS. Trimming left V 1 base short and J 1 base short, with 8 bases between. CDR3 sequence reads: CASSEWDGSNQPQHF. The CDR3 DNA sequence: TGTGCCAGCAGTGAATGGGATGGGAGCAATCAGCCCCAGCATTTT.

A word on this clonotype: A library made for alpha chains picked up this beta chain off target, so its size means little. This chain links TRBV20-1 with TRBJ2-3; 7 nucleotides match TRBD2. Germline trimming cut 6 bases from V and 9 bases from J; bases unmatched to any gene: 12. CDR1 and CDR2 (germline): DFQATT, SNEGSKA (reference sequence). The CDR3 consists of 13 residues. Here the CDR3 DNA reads TGCAGTGCCGAGCGGGGTTTCGTTTTGACGCAGTATTTT. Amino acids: CSAERGFVLTQYF.

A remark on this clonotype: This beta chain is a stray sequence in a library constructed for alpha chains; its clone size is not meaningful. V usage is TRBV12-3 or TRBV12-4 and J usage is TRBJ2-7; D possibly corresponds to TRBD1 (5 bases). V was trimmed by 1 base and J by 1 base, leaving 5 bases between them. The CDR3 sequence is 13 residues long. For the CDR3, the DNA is TGTGCCAGCAGTTTAGGACAGTCCTACGAGCAGTACTTC. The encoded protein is CASSLGQSYEQYF.

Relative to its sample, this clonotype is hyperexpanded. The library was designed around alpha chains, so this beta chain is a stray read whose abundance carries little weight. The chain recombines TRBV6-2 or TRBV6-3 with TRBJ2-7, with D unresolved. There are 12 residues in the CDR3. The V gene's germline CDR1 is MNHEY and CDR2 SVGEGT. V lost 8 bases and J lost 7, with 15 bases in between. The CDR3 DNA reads TGTGCCAGCTCTCGGACCTATTGGGAGCAGTACTTC. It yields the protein CASSRTYWEQYF.

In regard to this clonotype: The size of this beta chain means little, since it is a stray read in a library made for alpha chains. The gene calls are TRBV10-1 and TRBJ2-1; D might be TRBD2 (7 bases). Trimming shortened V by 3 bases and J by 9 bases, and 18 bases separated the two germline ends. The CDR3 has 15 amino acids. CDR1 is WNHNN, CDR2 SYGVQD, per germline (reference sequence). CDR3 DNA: TGCGCCAGCAGTGATTTGGGGGGGCGGGAAAGTGAGCAGTTCTTC. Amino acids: CASSDLGGRESEQFF.

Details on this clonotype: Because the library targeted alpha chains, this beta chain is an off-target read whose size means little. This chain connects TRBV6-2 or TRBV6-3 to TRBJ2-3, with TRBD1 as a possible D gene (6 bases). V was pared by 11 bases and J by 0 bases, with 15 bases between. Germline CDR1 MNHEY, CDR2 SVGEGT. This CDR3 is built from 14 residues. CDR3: CAGNRQGSTDTQYF. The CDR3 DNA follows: TGTGCCGGCAACAGGCAGGGGAGCACAGATACGCAGTATTTT.

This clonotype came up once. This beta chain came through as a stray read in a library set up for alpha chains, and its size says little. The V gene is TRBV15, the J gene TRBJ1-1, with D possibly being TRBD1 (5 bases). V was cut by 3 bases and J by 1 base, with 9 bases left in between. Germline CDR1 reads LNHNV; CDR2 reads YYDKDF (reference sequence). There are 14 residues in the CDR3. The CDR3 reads CATSSVQGNTEAFF. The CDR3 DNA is TGTGCCACCAGCAGTGTTCAGGGGAACACTGAAGCTTTCTTT.

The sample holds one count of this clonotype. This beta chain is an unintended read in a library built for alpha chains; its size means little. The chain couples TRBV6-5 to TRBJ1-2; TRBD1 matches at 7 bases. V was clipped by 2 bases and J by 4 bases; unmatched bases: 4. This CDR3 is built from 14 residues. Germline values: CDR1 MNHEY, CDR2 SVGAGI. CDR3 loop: CASSYNAGGYGYTF. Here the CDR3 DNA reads TGTGCCAGCAGTTACAATGCAGGGGGCTATGGCTACACCTTC.

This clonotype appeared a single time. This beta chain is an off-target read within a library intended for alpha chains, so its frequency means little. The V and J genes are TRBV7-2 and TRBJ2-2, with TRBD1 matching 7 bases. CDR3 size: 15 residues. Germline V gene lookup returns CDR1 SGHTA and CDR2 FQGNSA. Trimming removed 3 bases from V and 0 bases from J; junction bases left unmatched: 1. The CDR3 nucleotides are TGTGCCAGCAGCTTCCAGGGGGCGAACACCGGGGAGCTGTTTTTT. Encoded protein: CASSFQGANTGELFF.

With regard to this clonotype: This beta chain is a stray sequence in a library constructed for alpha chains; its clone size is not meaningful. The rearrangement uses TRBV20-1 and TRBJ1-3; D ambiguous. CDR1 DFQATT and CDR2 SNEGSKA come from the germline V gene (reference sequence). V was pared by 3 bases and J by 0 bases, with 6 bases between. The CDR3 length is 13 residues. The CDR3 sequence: CSASDLSGNTIYF. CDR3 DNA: TGCAGTGCTAGCGATCTCTCTGGAAACACCATATATTTT.

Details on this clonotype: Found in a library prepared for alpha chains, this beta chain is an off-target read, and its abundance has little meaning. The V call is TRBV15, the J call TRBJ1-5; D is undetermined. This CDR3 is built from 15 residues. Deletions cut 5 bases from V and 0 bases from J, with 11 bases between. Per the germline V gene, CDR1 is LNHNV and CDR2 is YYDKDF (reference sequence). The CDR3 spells CATSSRPYSNQPQHF. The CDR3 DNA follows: TGTGCCACCAGCTCTAGACCATATAGCAATCAGCCCCAGCATTTT.

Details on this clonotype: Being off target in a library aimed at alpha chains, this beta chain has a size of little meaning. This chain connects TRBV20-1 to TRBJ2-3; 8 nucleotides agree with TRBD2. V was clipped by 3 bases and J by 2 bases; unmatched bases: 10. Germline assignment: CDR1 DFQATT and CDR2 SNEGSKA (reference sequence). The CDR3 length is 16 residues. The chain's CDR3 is CSARPLIAGTTDTQYF. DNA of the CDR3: TGCAGTGCTAGGCCCCTGATAGCGGGAACCACAGATACGCAGTATTTT.

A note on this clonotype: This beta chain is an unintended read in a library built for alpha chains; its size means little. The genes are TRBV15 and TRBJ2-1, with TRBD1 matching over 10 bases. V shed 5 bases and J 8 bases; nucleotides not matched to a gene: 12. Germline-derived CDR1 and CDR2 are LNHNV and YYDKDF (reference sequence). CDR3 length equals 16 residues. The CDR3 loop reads CATSGLDRGGRDEQFF. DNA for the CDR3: TGTGCCACCAGCGGACTGGACAGGGGGGGGAGGGATGAGCAGTTCTTC.

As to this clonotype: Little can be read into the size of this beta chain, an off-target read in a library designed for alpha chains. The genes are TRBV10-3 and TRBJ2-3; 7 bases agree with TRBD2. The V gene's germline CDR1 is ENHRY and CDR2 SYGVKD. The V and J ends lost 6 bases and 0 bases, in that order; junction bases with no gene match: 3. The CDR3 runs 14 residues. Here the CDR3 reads CAIRSGRSTDTQYF. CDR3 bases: TGTGCCATCAGGTCCGGGAGGAGCACAGATACGCAGTATTTT.

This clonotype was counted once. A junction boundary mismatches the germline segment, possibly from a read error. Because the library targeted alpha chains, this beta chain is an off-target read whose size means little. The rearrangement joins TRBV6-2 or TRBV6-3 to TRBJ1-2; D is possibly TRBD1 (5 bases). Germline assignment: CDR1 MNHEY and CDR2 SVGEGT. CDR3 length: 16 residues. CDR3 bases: TGTGCCAGCACCACACCGACAGCGGACCTGACCTATGTCTACACCTTC. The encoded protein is CASTTPTADLTYVYTF.

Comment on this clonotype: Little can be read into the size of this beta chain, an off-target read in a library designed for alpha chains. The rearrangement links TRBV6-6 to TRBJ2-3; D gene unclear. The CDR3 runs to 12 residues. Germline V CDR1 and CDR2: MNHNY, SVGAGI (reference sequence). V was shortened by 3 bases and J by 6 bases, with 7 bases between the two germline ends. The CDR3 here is CASSYRRDTQYF. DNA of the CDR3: TGTGCCAGCAGTTATCGTAGGGATACGCAGTATTTT.

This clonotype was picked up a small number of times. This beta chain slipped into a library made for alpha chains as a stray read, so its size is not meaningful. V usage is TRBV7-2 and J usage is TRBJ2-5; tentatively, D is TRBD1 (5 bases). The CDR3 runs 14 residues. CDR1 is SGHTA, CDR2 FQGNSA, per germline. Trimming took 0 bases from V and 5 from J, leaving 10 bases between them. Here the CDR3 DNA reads TGTGCCAGCAGCTTAGCCCACAAGGGGGAGACCCAGTACTTC. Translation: CASSLAHKGETQYF.

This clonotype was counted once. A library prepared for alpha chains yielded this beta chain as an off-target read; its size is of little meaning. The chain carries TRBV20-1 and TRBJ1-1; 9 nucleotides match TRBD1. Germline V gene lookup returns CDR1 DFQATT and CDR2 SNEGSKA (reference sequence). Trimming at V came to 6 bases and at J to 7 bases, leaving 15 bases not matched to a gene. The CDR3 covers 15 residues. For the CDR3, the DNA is TGCAGTGCATACAAAGTGGGACAGGGTAAGGATGAAGCTTTCTTT. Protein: CSAYKVGQGKDEAFF.

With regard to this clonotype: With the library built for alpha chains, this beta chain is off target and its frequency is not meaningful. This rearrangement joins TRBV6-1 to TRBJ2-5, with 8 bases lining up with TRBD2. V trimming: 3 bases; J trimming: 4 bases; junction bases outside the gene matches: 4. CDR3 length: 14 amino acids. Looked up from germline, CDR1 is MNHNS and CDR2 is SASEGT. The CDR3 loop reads CASSDREGRETQYF. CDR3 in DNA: TGTGCCAGCAGTGATCGGGAGGGCCGAGAGACCCAGTACTTC.

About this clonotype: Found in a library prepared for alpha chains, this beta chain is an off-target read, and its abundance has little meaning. The CDR3 loop is CASSQEASTYEQYF. In DNA, the CDR3 is TGTGCCAGCAGCCAAGAGGCCAGTACCTACGAGCAGTACTTC. This sequence joins TRBV3-1 and TRBJ2-7; D is unresolved. With 0 bases removed from V and 2 bases from J, the gap between germline ends came to 8 bases. This CDR3 comprises 14 residues. Germline lookup yields CDR1 LGHDT and CDR2 YNNKEL (reference sequence).